This T cell receptor beta chain is from a study of persistence of HIV-infected CD4 T cells. Study outcomes and limitations: Antigen-responding cells were enriched for degenerate expanded CDR3beta sequences.

Anti-CD3/anti-CD28 beads served as a nonspecific positive control stimulus. CD4+ T cells upregulating both CD40 ligand and CD69 were sorted as responding cells. On this clone: Its target is unknown.

The libraries were made with immunoSEQ version 4 in survey mode. TCRdb's copy holds only in-frame clones and misses some; the assay was immunoSEQ multiplex PCR. The table lists 35,000 to 40,000 clones, approximately 86% of them singletons. The source is an adult man with HIV who was CMV-seropositive. Material: CD4+ T cells sorted from PBMCs after 18-hour stimulation, obtained from a patient who received antiretroviral therapy.

The DNA of the CDR3 is TGTGCCAGCAGCCAAAGGCCCCCCGGGGGTCTAGGGTCACCCCTCCACTTT. Its protein is CASSQRPPGGLGSPLHF. The V call is TRBV3-1 (or the pseudogene TRBV3-2), the J call TRBJ1-6; D may be TRBD1 (5 bases). This CDR3 has 17 amino acids. In germline, CDR1 is LGHDT, CDR2 YNNKEL (reference sequence). The ends were cut back, 2 bases at V and 10 bases at J, with 21 bases in the middle.